One and the same sample provided the 32 T cell receptor beta chains below, sequenced in a study of a mutant IDH1 vaccine in newly diagnosed glioma. Noted time point: week 5, during vaccination. Vaccinated patients received 300 ug of mutant IDH1 20-mer peptide per dose, with topical imiquimod. Which antigens these TCRs recognize remains unknown. Clones were read by immunoSEQ multiplex PCR, and TCRdb kept only the in-frame ones, dropping some. The repertoire holds roughly 50,000 clones, about 77% seen once, with 1.5% to 2% in the top ten. This material consisted of PBMCs, taken from a glioma patient whose treatment included an IDH1 peptide vaccine. All receptors derive from a woman aged 40 to 55 with glioma.

V and J are TRBV29-1 and TRBJ2-3; 9 bases match TRBD2. This CDR3 contains 16 residues. The germline V gene has CDR1 SQVTM and CDR2 ANQGSEA. Trimming took 3 bases from V and 2 from J; bases not matched to a gene: 9. CDR3 DNA: TGCAGCGTTGAGAAAGCGGGGGGTTCTCTCACAGATACGCAGTATTTT. The encoded protein is CSVEKAGGSLTDTQYF.

The V and J genes are TRBV11-1 and TRBJ1-5, with D unresolved. The CDR3 has 16 amino acids. The V gene lost 3 bases and the J gene lost 4 bases, with 16 bases spanning the gap. Germline V CDR1 and CDR2: SGHAT, FQDESV (reference sequence). DNA of the CDR3: TGTGCCAGCAGCTTCATGCCCCTCATCGGGAATCAGCCCCAGCATTTT. It specifies CASSFMPLIGNQPQHF.

The CDR3 bases are TGCGCCAGCAGCCGACTACTAGCGGGGGGCGATACGCAGTATTTT. Amino acids: CASSRLLAGGDTQYF. This chain links TRBV4-3 with TRBJ2-3; 12 bases agree with TRBD2. V was pared by 4 bases and J by 6 bases, with 5 bases of the junction left unmatched. CDR1 is LGHNA, CDR2 YSLEER, per germline. This CDR3 has 15 amino acids.

The genes are TRBV30 and TRBJ1-5; TRBD1 might be the D (5 bases). Germline CDR1 and CDR2: GTSNPN and SVGIG (reference sequence). The CDR3 sequence is 13 residues long. Trimming removed 4 bases at V and 7 bases at J, with 14 bases between. CDR3 nucleotide sequence: TGTGCCTGGACGGCCAGGGAAGGCCAGCCCCAGCATTTT. This translates into CAWTAREGQPQHF.

The CDR3 sequence: CASSLDTMNTEAFF. CDR3 nucleotide sequence: TGCGCCAGCAGCTTAGACACGATGAACACTGAAGCTTTCTTT. The chain uses TRBV5-1 and TRBJ1-1; D not certain. This CDR3 spans 14 amino acids. Trimming pared 2 bases from V and 0 bases from J, leaving 8 bases between. Looked up from germline, CDR1 is SGHRS and CDR2 is YFSETQ. The full variable domain, rest sourced from reference TRBV5-1 and TRBJ1-1, is KAGVTQTPRYLIKTRGQQVTLSCSPISGHRSVSWYQQTPGQGLQFLFEYFSETQRNKGNFPGRFSGRQFSNSRSEMNVSTLELGDSALYLCASSLDTMNTEAFFGQGTRLTVV.

This clone was observed a few times. V and J are TRBV12-5 and TRBJ1-5, with 7 bases identical to TRBD1. CDR3 length: 14 amino acids. Germline V lookup: CDR1 LGHNT, CDR2 FRNRAP. V trimming: 1 base; J trimming: 7 bases; junction bases outside the gene matches: 4. CDR3: CASGLGQGIQPQHF. The CDR3 DNA is TGTGCTAGTGGTTTGGGACAGGGTATACAGCCCCAGCATTTT.

The chain carries TRBV4-1 and TRBJ1-1; D is uncertain. The CDR3 runs 14 residues. The V end lost 4 bases, the J end lost 8 bases, and 17 bases lay between the germline ends. Germline V gene lookup returns CDR1 MGHRA and CDR2 YSYEKL. This CDR3 reads CASSRDSLRPEAFF. The CDR3 coding sequence is TGCGCCAGCAGCCGCGACTCCCTACGGCCCGAAGCTTTCTTT.

V usage is TRBV27 and J usage is TRBJ2-5, with D perhaps TRBD2 (6 bases). Trimming stripped 8 bases from V and 5 bases from J, with 6 bases between. This CDR3 is 10 amino acids long. Germline CDR1 is MNHEY and CDR2 is SMNVEV (reference sequence). The CDR3 loop is CASGRETQYF. The CDR3 bases are TGTGCCAGCGGGAGGGAGACCCAGTACTTC.

J is TRBJ1-2 and V is TRBV6-1; 10 bases fit TRBD1. V lost 7 bases to trimming and J lost 8 bases; unmatched junction nucleotides: 7. CDR3 size: 13 residues. Germline V gene sequence: CDR1 MNHNS, CDR2 SASEGT. CDR3 in amino acids: CASTLGQGLGYTF. CDR3 nucleotides: TGTGCCAGCACTCTGGGACAGGGGCTCGGCTACACCTTC.

The chain employs TRBV6-5 and TRBJ1-4, with D tentatively TRBD1 (6 bases). The CDR3 contains 14 residues. V dropped 7 bases and J dropped 8 bases, with 17 bases sitting between them. The germline V gene encodes CDR1 MNHEY and CDR2 SVGAGI. In DNA form, the CDR3 reads TGTGCCAGCACCTCGGACAGAGGGAGGGAAAAACTGTTTTTT. This gives the protein CASTSDRGREKLFF.

The chain employs TRBV5-1 and TRBJ1-1; D is ambiguous. This CDR3 is built from 13 residues. V was clipped by 0 bases and J by 4 bases, with 7 bases between them. CDR1 is SGHRS and CDR2 is YFSETQ in the germline V gene. CDR3 in amino acids: CASSLGERTEAFF. The DNA of the CDR3 is TGCGCCAGCAGCTTGGGGGAGCGCACTGAAGCTTTCTTT.

The J gene is TRBJ1-2, the V gene TRBV14; the match to TRBD1 covers 9 bases. The CDR3 loop spans 16 amino acids. Trimming took 4 bases from V and 4 from J; bases not matched to a gene: 10. Germline lookup yields CDR1 SGHDN and CDR2 FVKESK. The CDR3 DNA reads as TGTGCCAGCAGCCTTCTTGACCGGGACAGGGTCTATGGCTACACCTTC. Residues: CASSLLDRDRVYGYTF. The complete variable domain, with remaining parts taken from reference TRBV14 and TRBJ1-2, reads EAGVTQFPSHSVIEKGQTVTLRCDPISGHDNLYWYRRVMGKEIKFLLHFVKESKQDESGMPNNRFLAERTGGTYSTLKVQPAELEDSGVYFCASSLLDRDRVYGYTFGSGTRLTVV.

This sequence joins TRBV5-4 and TRBJ2-1; a weak D match, TRBD2 (6 bases). This CDR3 spans 13 amino acids. Per germline, CDR1 SGHNT and CDR2 YYREEE (reference sequence). Trimming stripped 2 bases from V and 7 bases from J, with 10 bases between. CDR3 sequence reads: CASSLVGGNEQFF. CDR3 coding DNA: TGTGCCAGCAGCTTAGTTGGGGGGAATGAGCAGTTCTTC.

The CDR3 loop is CASTGLGQGMNEQFF. CDR3 nucleotide sequence: TGTGCCAGTACCGGATTGGGACAGGGGATGAATGAGCAGTTCTTC. The V gene is TRBV19, the J gene TRBJ2-1; 10 nucleotides agree with TRBD1. The trim removed 7 bases at V and 7 bases at J, leaving 10 bases unmatched. There are 15 residues in the CDR3. Germline V gene data show CDR1 as LNHDA and CDR2 as SQIVND (reference sequence).

The chain links TRBV6-1 to TRBJ1-3; D remains unclear. Germline lookup yields CDR1 MNHNS and CDR2 SASEGT. This CDR3 is built from 12 residues. V lost 1 base and J 5 bases, leaving 3 bases between the germline ends. The CDR3 nucleotides read TGTGCCAGCAGTGAAGTAAGAAACACCATATATTTT. Its protein product is CASSEVRNTIYF.

This clone appeared a few times. V and J are TRBV30 and TRBJ1-2; D not resolved. Looked up from germline, CDR1 is GTSNPN and CDR2 is SVGIG (reference sequence). Trimming took 2 bases from V and 7 from J, leaving 8 bases between them. CDR3 length: 11 residues. CDR3 protein: CAWSSMVGYTF. The CDR3 region has the DNA TGTGCCTGGAGTTCGATGGTTGGCTACACCTTC.

The gene calls are TRBV5-6 and TRBJ1-2, with 9 bases aligning to TRBD1. V dropped 4 bases and J dropped 6; count of bases not matched to a gene: 7. This CDR3 comprises 14 residues. Looked up from germline, CDR1 is SGHDT and CDR2 is YYEEEE. For the CDR3, the DNA is TGTGCCAGCAGCGACCCGGGACAGGGACATGGCTACACCTTC. Encoded protein: CASSDPGQGHGYTF.

The V call is TRBV27, the J call TRBJ1-1, with 7 bases that match TRBD1. V was clipped by 5 bases and J by 2 bases; unmatched bases: 8. CDR3 length: 15 residues. Germline assignment: CDR1 MNHEY and CDR2 SMNVEV (reference sequence). The CDR3 DNA reads TGTGCCAGCAGTCGATACGACAGGGCAAACACTGAAGCTTTCTTT. This codes for CASSRYDRANTEAFF.

The chain carries TRBV5-4 and TRBJ2-3, with 12 bases aligning to TRBD1. The junction had 4 bases not matched to a gene; V was cut back by 6 bases and J by 5 bases. Germline loops: CDR1 SGHNT, CDR2 YYREEE (reference sequence). This CDR3 region has 14 residues. CDR3 in amino acids: CASTGTGGVDTQYF. CDR3 bases: TGTGCCAGCACCGGGACAGGGGGCGTAGATACGCAGTATTTT. Drawing the rest from reference TRBV5-4 and TRBJ2-3, the complete variable domain is ETGVTQSPTHLIKTRGQQVTLRCSSQSGHNTVSWYQQALGQGPQFIFQYYREEENGRGNFPPRFSGLQFPNYSSELNVNALELDDSALYLCASTGTGGVDTQYFGPGTRLTVL.

This clone was picked up one time. The chain is built from TRBV5-1 and TRBJ1-2; no definite D call. This CDR3 has 15 amino acids. Looked up from germline, CDR1 is SGHRS and CDR2 is YFSETQ. V gave up 0 bases and J gave up 0 bases, with 9 bases separating them. The chain's CDR3 is CASSLENYPNYGYTF. The CDR3 DNA reads TGCGCCAGCAGCTTGGAAAACTACCCTAACTATGGCTACACCTTC.

The rearrangement uses TRBV19 and TRBJ1-5; perhaps TRBD1 as D (5 bases). The CDR3 totals 13 residues. Germline-derived CDR1 and CDR2 are LNHDA and SQIVND (reference sequence). The V end lost 5 bases, the J end lost 7 bases, and 12 bases lay between the germline ends. CDR3 bases: TGTGCCAGTAGTCCGGGGCTGGAGCAGCCCCAGCATTTT. Translating gives CASSPGLEQPQHF.

The chain has TRBV6-1 and TRBJ2-2, with 8 bases identical to TRBD2. Per germline, CDR1 MNHNS and CDR2 SASEGT. The trim removed 11 bases at V and 4 bases at J, leaving 3 bases unmatched. This CDR3 is 12 amino acids long. In DNA, the CDR3 is TGTGCCGCCCTAGCGGGCACCGGGGAGCTGTTTTTT. This gives the protein CAALAGTGELFF.

The chain combines TRBV30 with TRBJ1-1, with D unclear. The CDR3 length is 14 residues. Looked up from germline, CDR1 is GTSNPN and CDR2 is SVGIG (reference sequence). V was clipped by 3 bases and J by 5 bases, with 16 bases between them. CDR3 sequence (DNA): TGTGCCTGGAGCTATGTTCCACGGGATACTGAAGCTTTCTTT. Translated: CAWSYVPRDTEAFF.

The DNA of the CDR3 is TGCGCCAGCAGCTTTACTGGACAGGGCCCTAATTCACCCCTCCACTTT. This sequence encodes CASSFTGQGPNSPLHF. The chain joins TRBV5-1 to TRBJ1-6; TRBD1 matches at 8 bases. CDR3 size: 16 residues. Germline V gene lookup returns CDR1 SGHRS and CDR2 YFSETQ. Unmatched junction bases numbered 7, after V lost 2 bases and J lost 6 bases.

This rearrangement joins TRBV30 to TRBJ2-5; D call uncertain. The DNA end is more similar to TRBJ2-7, so the J call may be wrong. CDR3 size: 16 residues. Per the germline V gene, CDR1 is GTSNPN and CDR2 is SVGIG (reference sequence). CDR3 loop: CAWSPVLGPNPYEQYF. The CDR3 DNA sequence: TGTGCCTGGAGTCCAGTCCTCGGACCGAACCCCTACGAGCAGTACTTC.

This clone was recorded a few times. The J gene is TRBJ1-1, the V gene TRBV27; 9 bases are a match to TRBD1. Germline CDR1 is MNHEY and CDR2 is SMNVEV (reference sequence). The CDR3 runs 14 residues. The V and J ends lost 3 bases and 6 bases, in that order; junction bases with no gene match: 5. This CDR3 reads CASSLGQGFAEAFF. CDR3 nucleotides: TGTGCCAGCAGTTTGGGACAGGGCTTCGCTGAAGCTTTCTTT.

This clone was recorded once. The genes are TRBV2 and TRBJ1-2, with 10 bases identical to TRBD1. CDR1 is SNHLY, CDR2 FYNNEI, per germline. The CDR3 loop spans 15 amino acids. With V trimmed by 7 bases and J by 6 bases, 11 bases remained unmatched. In DNA, the CDR3 is TGTGCCAGCAATATAGTGACAGGGGGCCCGAATGGCTACACCTTC. Translation: CASNIVTGGPNGYTF.

V usage is TRBV2 and J usage is TRBJ2-5, with no clear D. Germline assignment: CDR1 SNHLY and CDR2 FYNNEI. V lost 7 bases to trimming and J lost 5 bases, with 14 bases between them. The CDR3 runs 13 residues. CDR3 in amino acids: CASIKNSRETQYF. DNA of the CDR3: TGTGCCAGCATTAAGAACAGCCGCGAGACCCAGTACTTC.

The V and J genes are TRBV19 and TRBJ2-1; TRBD2 matches at 8 bases. Trimming cost V 1 base and J 4 bases; bases outside gene matches: 6. There are 16 residues in the CDR3. CDR1 is LNHDA, CDR2 SQIVND, per germline (reference sequence). The CDR3 sequence is CASSIVGTRSYNEQFF. The CDR3 region has the DNA TGTGCCAGTAGTATAGTCGGGACTAGATCTTACAATGAGCAGTTCTTC.

This chain uses TRBV11-3 with TRBJ1-2, with D tentatively TRBD1 (6 bases). From germline, CDR1 is SGHNT and CDR2 YENEEA. The CDR3 covers 16 residues. The V and J ends lost 6 bases and 2 bases respectively, with 19 bases between them. This chain's CDR3 is CASSFKRGDMNYGYTF. CDR3 coding DNA: TGTGCCAGCAGTTTCAAGCGGGGGGACATGAACTATGGCTACACCTTC.

A remark on this clone: One end of the junction varies from germline; a read error may be responsible. The V and J genes are TRBV2 and TRBJ2-4, with a possible D match to TRBD1 (5 bases). The CDR3 consists of 15 residues. CDR1 and CDR2 (germline): SNHLY, FYNNEI. The DNA for the CDR3 is TGTGCCAGCAGTGAAGGGGCAGGGTACAAAAACATTCGGTACTTC. Translation: CASSEGAGYKNIRYF.

The chain combines TRBV10-3 with TRBJ1-2, with D tentatively TRBD1 (5 bases). The CDR3 length is 14 residues. V dropped 5 bases and J dropped 4 bases, with 14 bases sitting between them. Germline lookup yields CDR1 ENHRY and CDR2 SYGVKD. CDR3 region: CAISPRSGSYGYTF. CDR3 in DNA: TGTGCCATCAGTCCACGATCAGGGTCCTATGGCTACACCTTC.